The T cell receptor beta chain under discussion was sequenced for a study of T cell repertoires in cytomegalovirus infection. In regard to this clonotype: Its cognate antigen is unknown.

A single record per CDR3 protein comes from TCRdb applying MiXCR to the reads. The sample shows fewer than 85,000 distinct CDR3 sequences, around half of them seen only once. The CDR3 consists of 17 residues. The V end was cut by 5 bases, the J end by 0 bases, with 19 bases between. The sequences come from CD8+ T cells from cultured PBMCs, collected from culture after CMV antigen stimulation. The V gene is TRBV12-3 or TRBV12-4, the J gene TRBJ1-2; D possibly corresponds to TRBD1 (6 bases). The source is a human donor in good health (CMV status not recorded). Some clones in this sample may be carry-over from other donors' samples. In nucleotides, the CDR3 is TGTGCCAGCAGTCTTTACCCCACCAGGGGATCTAACTATGGCTACACCTTC. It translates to CASSLYPTRGSNYGYTF.